The present entry profiles one T cell receptor beta chain with its context. This sample is drawn from a study of T-cell reconstitution after alpha-beta-depleted transplantation in children. The authors prepared the TCRbeta library with unique molecular identifiers. TCRdb used MiXCR to reprocess the PCR reads, holding one entry per CDR3 protein. The sample shows over 400,000 distinct CDR3 sequences, around an eighth of them seen only once. CDR1 is GTSNPN and CDR2 is SVGIG in the germline V gene (reference sequence). The CDR3 runs 13 residues. V shed 5 bases and J shed 0 bases, with 7 bases lying between them.

This clonotype was sampled from a human donor who donated a stem cell graft to a child with combined immunodeficiency. The material was PBMCs from the stem cell graft donor, obtained from the stem cell graft. The V call is TRBV30, the J call TRBJ2-2, with a weak D call TRBD2 (5 bases). The CDR3 loop reads CAWVASNTGELFF. The CDR3, as DNA: TGTGCCTGGGTAGCGTCGAACACCGGGGAGCTGTTTTTT.